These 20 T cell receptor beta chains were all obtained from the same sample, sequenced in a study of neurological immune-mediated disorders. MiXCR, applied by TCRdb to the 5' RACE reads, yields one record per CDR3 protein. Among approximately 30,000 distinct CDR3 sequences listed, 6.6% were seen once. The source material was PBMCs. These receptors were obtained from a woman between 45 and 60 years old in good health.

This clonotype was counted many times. CDR3 protein: CSASVRGGSSYNEQFF. DNA of the CDR3: TGCAGTGCTAGTGTCCGAGGGGGAAGCTCCTACAATGAGCAGTTCTTC. The chain uses TRBV20-1 and TRBJ2-1; possible D gene TRBD1, 6 bases. The CDR3 length is 16 residues. Between the trimmed V and J ends, which lost 3 bases and 0 bases, there was a span of 15 bases. CDR1 DFQATT and CDR2 SNEGSKA come from the germline V gene (reference sequence).

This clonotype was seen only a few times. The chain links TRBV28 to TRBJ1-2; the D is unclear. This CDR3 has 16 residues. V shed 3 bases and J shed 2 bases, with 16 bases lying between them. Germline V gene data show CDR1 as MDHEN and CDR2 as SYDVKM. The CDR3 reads CASSFRSASSNYGYTF. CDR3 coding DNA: TGTGCCAGCAGTTTTAGGTCGGCCTCCTCCAACTATGGCTACACCTTC.

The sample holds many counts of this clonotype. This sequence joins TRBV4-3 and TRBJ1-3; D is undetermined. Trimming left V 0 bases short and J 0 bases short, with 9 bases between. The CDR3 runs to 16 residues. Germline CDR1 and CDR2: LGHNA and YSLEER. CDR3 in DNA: TGCGCCAGCAGCCAAGATTTGAAGAGCTCTGGAAACACCATATATTTT. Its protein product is CASSQDLKSSGNTIYF.

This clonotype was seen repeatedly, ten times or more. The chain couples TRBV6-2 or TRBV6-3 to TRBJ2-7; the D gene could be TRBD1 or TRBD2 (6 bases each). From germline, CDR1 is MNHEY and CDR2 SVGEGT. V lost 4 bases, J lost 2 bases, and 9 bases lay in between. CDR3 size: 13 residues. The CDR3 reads CASSSGGTYEQYF. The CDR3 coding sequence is TGTGCCAGCAGTTCCGGGGGCACCTACGAGCAGTACTTC.

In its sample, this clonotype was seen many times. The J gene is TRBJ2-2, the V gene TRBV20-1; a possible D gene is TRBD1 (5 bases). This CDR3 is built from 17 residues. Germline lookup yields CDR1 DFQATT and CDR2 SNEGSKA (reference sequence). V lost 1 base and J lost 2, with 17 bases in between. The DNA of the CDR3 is TGCAGTGCTAGAGTGCCAGGGCGAAAAGCAAACACCGGGGAGCTGTTTTTT. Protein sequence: CSARVPGRKANTGELFF.

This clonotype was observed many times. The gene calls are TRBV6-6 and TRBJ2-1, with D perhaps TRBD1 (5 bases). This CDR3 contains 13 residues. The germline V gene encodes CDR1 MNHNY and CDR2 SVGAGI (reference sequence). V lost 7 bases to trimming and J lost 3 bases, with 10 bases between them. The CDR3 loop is CASMAGNYNEQFF. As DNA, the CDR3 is TGTGCCAGCATGGCAGGGAACTACAATGAGCAGTTCTTC.

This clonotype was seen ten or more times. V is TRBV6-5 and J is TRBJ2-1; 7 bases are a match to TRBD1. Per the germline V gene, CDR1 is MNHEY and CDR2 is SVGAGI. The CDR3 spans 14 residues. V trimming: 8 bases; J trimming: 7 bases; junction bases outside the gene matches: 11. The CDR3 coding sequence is TGTGCCAGCCACAGGGGTGGTTCCGGAAATGAGCAGTTCTTC. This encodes CASHRGGSGNEQFF.

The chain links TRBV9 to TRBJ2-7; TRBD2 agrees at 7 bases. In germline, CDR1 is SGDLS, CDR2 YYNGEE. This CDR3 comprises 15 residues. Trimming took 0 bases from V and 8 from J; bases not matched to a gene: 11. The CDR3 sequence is CASSVEAGDFTKQYF. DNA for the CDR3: TGTGCCAGCAGCGTAGAGGCGGGAGATTTTACCAAGCAGTACTTC.

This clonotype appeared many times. The CDR3 DNA follows: TGTGCCAGCAGCCAAGTACCCTACAATGAGCAGTTCTTC. This sequence encodes CASSQVPYNEQFF. The chain recombines TRBV3-1 with TRBJ2-1; D is unclear. CDR3 size: 13 residues. Trimming took off 1 base at V and 2 bases at J, with 3 bases between the two ends. The V gene's germline CDR1 is LGHDT and CDR2 YNNKEL (reference sequence).

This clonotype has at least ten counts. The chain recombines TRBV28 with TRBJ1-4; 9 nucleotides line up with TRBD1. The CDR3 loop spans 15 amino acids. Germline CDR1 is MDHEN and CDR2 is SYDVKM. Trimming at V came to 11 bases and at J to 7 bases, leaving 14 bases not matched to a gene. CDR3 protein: CAGGARDRDFEKLFF. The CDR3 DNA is TGTGCCGGGGGAGCCAGGGACAGGGATTTTGAAAAACTGTTTTTT.

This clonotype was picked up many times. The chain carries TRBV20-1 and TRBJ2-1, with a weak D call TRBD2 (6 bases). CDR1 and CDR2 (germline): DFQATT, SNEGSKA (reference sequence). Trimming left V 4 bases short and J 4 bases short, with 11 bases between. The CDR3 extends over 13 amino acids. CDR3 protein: CSAKLARYNEQFF. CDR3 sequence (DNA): TGCAGTGCTAAGCTAGCGCGATACAATGAGCAGTTCTTC.

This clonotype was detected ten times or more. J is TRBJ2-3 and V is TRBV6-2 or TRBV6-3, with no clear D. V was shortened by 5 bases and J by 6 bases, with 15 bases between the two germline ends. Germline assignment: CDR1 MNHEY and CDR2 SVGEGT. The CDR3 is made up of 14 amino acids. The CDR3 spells CASSVGSDWDTQYF. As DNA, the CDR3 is TGTGCCAGCAGTGTAGGGTCCGACTGGGATACGCAGTATTTT.

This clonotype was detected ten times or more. The CDR3 nucleotides read TGTGCCATCAGTAAAAACACCGGGGAGCTGTTTTTT. As protein: CAISKNTGELFF. The chain links TRBV10-3 to TRBJ2-2; D not certain. The germline V and J ends were trimmed by 5 bases and 2 bases, with 3 bases remaining between them. Germline V gene data show CDR1 as ENHRY and CDR2 as SYGVKD. CDR3 length equals 12 residues.

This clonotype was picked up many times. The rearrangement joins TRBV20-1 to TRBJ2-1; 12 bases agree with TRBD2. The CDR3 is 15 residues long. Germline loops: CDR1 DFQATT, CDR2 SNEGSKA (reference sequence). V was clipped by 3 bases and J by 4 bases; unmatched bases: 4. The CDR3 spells CSASGTSGLYNEQFF. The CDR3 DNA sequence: TGCAGTGCTAGCGGGACTAGCGGGTTATACAATGAGCAGTTCTTC.

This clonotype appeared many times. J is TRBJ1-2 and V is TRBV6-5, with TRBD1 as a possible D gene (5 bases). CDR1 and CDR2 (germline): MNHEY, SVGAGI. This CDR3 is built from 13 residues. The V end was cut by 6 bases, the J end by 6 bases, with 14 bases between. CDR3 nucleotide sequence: TGTGCCAGCAGACCGGGGGGGGTGAATGGCTACACCTTC. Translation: CASRPGGVNGYTF.

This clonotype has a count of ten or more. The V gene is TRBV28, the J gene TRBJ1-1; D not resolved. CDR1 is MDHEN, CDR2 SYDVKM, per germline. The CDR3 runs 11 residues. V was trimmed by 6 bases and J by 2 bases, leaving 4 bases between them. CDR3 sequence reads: CASSENTEAFF. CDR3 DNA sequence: TGTGCCAGCAGCGAAAACACTGAAGCTTTCTTT.

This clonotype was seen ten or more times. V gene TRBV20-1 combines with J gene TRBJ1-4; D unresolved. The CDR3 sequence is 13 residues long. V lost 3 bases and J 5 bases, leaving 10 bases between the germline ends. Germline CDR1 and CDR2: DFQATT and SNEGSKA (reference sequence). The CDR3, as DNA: TGCAGTGCTAGCAGACGGGGAAATGAAAAACTGTTTTTT. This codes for CSASRRGNEKLFF.

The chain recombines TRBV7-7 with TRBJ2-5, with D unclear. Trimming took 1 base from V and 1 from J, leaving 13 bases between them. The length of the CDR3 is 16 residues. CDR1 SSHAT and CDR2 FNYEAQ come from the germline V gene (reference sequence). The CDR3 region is CASSLDVTLAQETQYF. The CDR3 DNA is TGTGCCAGCAGCTTAGATGTTACGCTGGCCCAAGAGACCCAGTACTTC.

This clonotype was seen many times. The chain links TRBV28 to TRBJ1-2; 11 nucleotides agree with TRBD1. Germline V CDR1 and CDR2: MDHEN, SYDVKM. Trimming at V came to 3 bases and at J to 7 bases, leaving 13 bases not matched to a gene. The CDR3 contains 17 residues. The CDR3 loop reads CASSFVSGGQGGFGYTF. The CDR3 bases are TGTGCCAGCAGTTTTGTCTCCGGGGGACAGGGGGGATTTGGCTACACCTTC.

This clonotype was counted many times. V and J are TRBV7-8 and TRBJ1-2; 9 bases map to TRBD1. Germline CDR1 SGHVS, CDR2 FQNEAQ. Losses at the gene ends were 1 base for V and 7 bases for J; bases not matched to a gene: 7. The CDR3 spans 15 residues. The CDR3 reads CASSLVLGQGSGYTF. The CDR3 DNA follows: TGTGCCAGCAGCTTAGTTCTCGGACAGGGGAGTGGCTACACCTTC.